These 23 T cell receptor beta chains were sequenced from one sample in a study of identical twins. MiXCR, run by TCRdb on the 5' RACE reads, gives a single entry per CDR3 protein. The profile shows 550,000 to 700,000 distinct CDR3 sequences, 9.6% of them singletons. The sample was also reused in another study, on yellow fever vaccine responses in identical twins.

Input material: PBMCs. The origin of the receptors is a woman aged 18-30 years in good health.

This clonotype was observed at least ten times. This chain connects TRBV11-3 to TRBJ2-1, with D possibly being TRBD1 (5 bases). CDR3 length: 14 amino acids. Trimming took off 5 bases at V and 8 bases at J, with 16 bases between the two ends. Germline V CDR1 and CDR2: SGHNT, YENEEA. CDR3 sequence reads: CASSPPSREYEQFF. The CDR3 DNA is TGTGCCAGCAGCCCCCCAAGCAGGGAATATGAGCAGTTCTTC.

The V call is TRBV6-5, the J call TRBJ1-6, with 8 bases aligning to TRBD1. Germline V lookup: CDR1 MNHEY, CDR2 SVGAGI. This CDR3 has 18 residues. V dropped 0 bases and J dropped 6; count of bases not matched to a gene: 10. CDR3 sequence (DNA): TGTGCCAGCAGTTACTCCCGGACAGGGAGTAGTTCTAATTCACCCCTCCACTTT. Residues: CASSYSRTGSSSNSPLHF.

This clonotype was counted ten times or more. CDR3 coding DNA: TGTGCCAGCAGTTGGGGACAGGGTATCGATACGCAGTATTTT. Translated: CASSWGQGIDTQYF. This sequence joins TRBV28 and TRBJ2-3, with TRBD1 matching 9 bases. CDR3 length: 14 amino acids. From germline, CDR1 is MDHEN and CDR2 SYDVKM. V was clipped by 4 bases and J by 6 bases; unmatched bases: 5. The full variable domain, its missing parts supplied by reference TRBV28 and TRBJ2-3, is DVKVTQSSRYLVKRTGEKVFLECVQDMDHENMFWYRQDPGLGLRLIYFSYDVKMKEKGDIPEGYSVSREKKERFSLILESASTNQTSMYLCASSWGQGIDTQYFGPGTRLTVL.

V usage is TRBV9 and J usage is TRBJ2-1, with D perhaps matching TRBD2 (5 bases). Germline V lookup: CDR1 SGDLS, CDR2 YYNGEE. Trimming stripped 5 bases from V and 9 bases from J, with 15 bases between. The CDR3 is 13 residues long. CDR3 in DNA: TGTGCCAGCAGTGGGGTGGAGGTGCGTGAGCAGTTCTTC. Translating gives CASSGVEVREQFF.

The chain uses TRBV12-3 or TRBV12-4 and TRBJ2-7, with unresolved D. The CDR3 is made up of 13 amino acids. Trimming took 11 bases from V and 5 from J, leaving 19 bases between them. This chain's CDR3 is CAVKNPGHHEQYF. The DNA of the CDR3 is TGTGCCGTCAAAAATCCTGGGCACCACGAGCAGTACTTC.

CDR3: CAWGTGGFF. In DNA, the CDR3 is TGTGCCTGGGGGACAGGGGGGTTCTTC. V usage is TRBV30 and J usage is TRBJ2-1; TRBD1 agrees at 11 bases. The CDR3 is made up of 9 amino acids. Germline-derived CDR1 and CDR2 are GTSNPN and SVGIG (reference sequence). Unmatched junction bases numbered 0, after V lost 5 bases and J lost 15 bases.

The chain uses TRBV6-1 and TRBJ2-7, with D perhaps assigned TRBD1 or TRBD2 (5 bases each). V lost 5 bases and J lost 2, with 16 bases in between. Germline V CDR1 and CDR2: MNHNS, SASEGT. The CDR3 contains 15 residues. CDR3 sequence: CASSTYNGATYEQYF. CDR3 nucleotide sequence: TGTGCCAGCAGTACGTACAACGGGGCGACCTACGAGCAGTACTTC.

The J gene is TRBJ2-1, the V gene TRBV29-1; 12 nucleotides match TRBD2. The ends lost 5 bases at V and 1 base at J; junction bases unmatched: 0. The CDR3 runs to 14 residues. CDR1 is SQVTM and CDR2 is ANQGSEA in the germline V gene. The CDR3 reads CSVLAGGSYNEQFF. CDR3 DNA sequence: TGCAGCGTTCTAGCGGGAGGGTCCTACAATGAGCAGTTCTTC.

The chain employs TRBV29-1 and TRBJ2-2, with TRBD2 identical over 7 bases. After removal of 0 bases from V and 0 bases from J, the junction contained 13 bases not matched to a gene. Germline lookup yields CDR1 SQVTM and CDR2 ANQGSEA. This CDR3 region has 19 residues. The CDR3 DNA follows: TGCAGCGTTGAAGATCCGATTGGAGCGGGGACGACGAACACCGGGGAGCTGTTTTTT. It translates to CSVEDPIGAGTTNTGELFF.

This rearrangement joins TRBV11-1 to TRBJ2-2, with 9 bases fitting TRBD2. Germline CDR1 SGHAT, CDR2 FQDESV (reference sequence). V gave up 3 bases and J gave up 4 bases; unmatched junction bases: 12. CDR3 size: 18 residues. The CDR3 region is CASSLTAAGGRLTGELFF. In nucleotides, the CDR3 is TGTGCCAGCAGCTTGACCGCTGCGGGGGGGCGCCTCACCGGGGAGCTGTTTTTT.

The rearrangement joins TRBV4-2 to TRBJ2-2; D is perhaps TRBD1 or TRBD2 (5 bases each). The CDR3 length is 14 residues. Germline CDR1 LGHNA, CDR2 YNFKEQ. Trimming pared 6 bases from V and 2 bases from J, leaving 10 bases between. CDR3 DNA: TGTGCCAGCAGGAGGGGCTCCAACACCGGGGAGCTGTTTTTT. Translating it yields CASRRGSNTGELFF.

This clonotype was recorded a few times. V and J are TRBV12-3 or TRBV12-4 and TRBJ2-3; 7 bases align to TRBD2. The CDR3 spans 16 residues. The V segment lost 2 bases and the J segment 4 bases; nucleotides outside the gene matches: 9. The CDR3 loop reads CASSLNVGGVADTQYF. CDR3 sequence (DNA): TGTGCCAGCAGTTTAAACGTGGGAGGGGTGGCAGATACGCAGTATTTT.

Concerning this clonotype: One junction end does not reproduce the germline sequence, and a read error may be involved. This chain uses TRBV12-3 or TRBV12-4 with TRBJ2-3; TRBD2 agrees at 8 bases. This CDR3 is 18 amino acids long. CDR3 DNA: TGTGCCAGCTGTTTGTGGAGCGGGGGAACTACTAGCACAGATACGCAGTATTTT. Translating gives CASCLWSGGTTSTDTQYF.

This clonotype was seen many times. The rearrangement uses TRBV20-1 and TRBJ2-5; TRBD2 agrees at 10 bases. V lost 2 bases to trimming and J lost 3 bases; unmatched junction nucleotides: 6. CDR1 and CDR2 from the germline V gene are DFQATT and SNEGSKA (reference sequence). The CDR3 consists of 15 residues. The CDR3 DNA sequence: TGCAGTGCTAGAACAATTCTAGCGGGAGAAGAGACCCAGTACTTC. It is translated as CSARTILAGEETQYF.

This clonotype came up a few times. CDR3 DNA: TGTGCCAGTAGTATGTGGACCGGGGAGCTGTTTTTT. Residues: CASSMWTGELFF. J is TRBJ2-2 and V is TRBV19; D unresolved. Looked up from germline, CDR1 is LNHDA and CDR2 is SQIVND (reference sequence). This CDR3 is built from 12 residues. With 3 bases removed from V and 5 bases from J, the gap between germline ends came to 4 bases.

This clonotype was found a few times. The rearrangement uses TRBV5-1 and TRBJ2-3, with TRBD2 as a possible D gene (5 bases). From germline, CDR1 is SGHRS and CDR2 YFSETQ. V was pared by 1 base and J by 0 bases, with 12 bases between. The CDR3 sequence is 16 residues long. The CDR3 sequence is CASSLSVAFSTDTQYF. The CDR3 nucleotides are TGCGCCAGCAGCTTGTCGGTAGCGTTTAGCACAGATACGCAGTATTTT. The complete variable domain, with remaining parts taken from reference TRBV5-1 and TRBJ2-3, reads KAGVTQTPRYLIKTRGQQVTLSCSPISGHRSVSWYQQTPGQGLQFLFEYFSETQRNKGNFPGRFSGRQFSNSRSEMNVSTLELGDSALYLCASSLSVAFSTDTQYFGPGTRLTVL.

This clonotype showed up just a few times. The CDR3 loop is CASSLAWAGDGVDTQYF. The CDR3 bases are TGCGCCAGCAGCTTGGCGTGGGCGGGAGACGGGGTGGATACGCAGTATTTT. The chain carries TRBV5-1 and TRBJ2-3; 7 nucleotides match TRBD2. The CDR3 consists of 17 residues. Germline V CDR1 and CDR2: SGHRS, YFSETQ. With 0 bases clipped from V and 6 bases from J, the junction kept 13 bases outside the gene matches. The full variable domain, in which reference TRBV5-1 and TRBJ2-3 provide the parts outside the CDR3, is KAGVTQTPRYLIKTRGQQVTLSCSPISGHRSVSWYQQTPGQGLQFLFEYFSETQRNKGNFPGRFSGRQFSNSRSEMNVSTLELGDSALYLCASSLAWAGDGVDTQYFGPGTRLTVL.

This chain connects TRBV12-3 or TRBV12-4 to TRBJ1-1; D possibly corresponds to TRBD1 (5 bases). V gave up 6 bases and J gave up 1 base, with 12 bases separating them. This CDR3 comprises 14 residues. CDR3 protein: CASSITGENTEAFF. Here the CDR3 DNA reads TGTGCCAGCAGCATAACAGGAGAGAACACTGAAGCTTTCTTT.

This clonotype was counted only a few times. V gene TRBV7-3 combines with J gene TRBJ1-1; 7 nucleotides match TRBD1. The J segment lost 5 bases and the V segment lost 0 bases, leaving 3 bases of the junction unmatched. This CDR3 comprises 14 residues. The germline V gene has CDR1 SGHTA and CDR2 FQGTGA. The CDR3 here is CASSLTGGATEAFF. The CDR3 DNA reads as TGTGCCAGCAGCTTAACAGGGGGCGCGACTGAAGCTTTCTTT.

This clonotype was picked up a small number of times. This chain connects TRBV6-2 or TRBV6-3 to TRBJ1-5; TRBD1 agrees at 8 bases. V lost 9 bases to trimming and J lost 6 bases; unmatched junction nucleotides: 7. Germline V CDR1 and CDR2: MNHEY, SVGEGT. The CDR3 extends over 13 amino acids. The DNA for the CDR3 is TGTGCCAGTGGACAGGGTCTACCTCAGCCCCAGCATTTT. Its translation is CASGQGLPQPQHF.

This rearrangement joins TRBV6-2 or TRBV6-3 to TRBJ2-7; D gene uncertain. This CDR3 is 16 amino acids long. Germline V lookup: CDR1 MNHEY, CDR2 SVGEGT. Trimming took 2 bases from V and 2 from J, leaving 16 bases between them. CDR3 region: CASSYHGRNTAYEQYF. The CDR3 nucleotides are TGTGCCAGCAGTTACCACGGACGGAATACGGCCTACGAGCAGTACTTC.

The J gene is TRBJ2-5, the V gene TRBV29-1; 7 nucleotides align to TRBD1. This CDR3 comprises 12 residues. Germline assignment: CDR1 SQVTM and CDR2 ANQGSEA. J was trimmed by 5 bases and V by 7 bases; bases with no gene match: 7. The CDR3 reads CSALTGKETQYF. The CDR3 bases are TGCAGCGCTCTGACAGGGAAGGAGACCCAGTACTTC.

V gene TRBV7-9 combines with J gene TRBJ1-1; 10 bases align to TRBD1. With 1 base clipped from V and 5 bases from J, the junction kept 1 base outside the gene matches. This CDR3 spans 14 amino acids. The V gene's germline CDR1 is SEHNR and CDR2 FQNEAQ (reference sequence). The CDR3 protein is CASSLEGQGTEAFF. As DNA, the CDR3 is TGTGCCAGCAGCTTAGAGGGACAGGGGACTGAAGCTTTCTTT.